The 8 T cell receptor beta chains reported below all come from one sample, sequenced in a study of HIV-infected children after antiretroviral therapy interruption. The TCR library was built from RNA with a 3' RACE protocol and unique molecular identifiers. Each CDR3 protein is one row after TCRdb ran MiXCR on the 3' RACE reads. The table shows about 86,000 distinct CDR3 sequences, with under 8% occurring only once. Treatment given: PENTA 11 planned treatment interruption arm or continuous ART arm. The sequencing used CD45RA+ CD4+ T cells from PBMCs, pooled from several time points, collected from a donor given antiretroviral therapy, either interrupted or continuous. Subset noted: naive CD4+ CD45RA+ CD45RO- T cells. The source of these receptors is a pool of human donors with HIV.

The rearrangement uses TRBV18 and TRBJ2-7; D is perhaps TRBD1 or TRBD2 (5 bases each). The CDR3 runs to 15 residues. Trimming took 4 bases from V and 3 from J, leaving 16 bases between them. Germline CDR1 is KGHSH and CDR2 is LQKENI. The chain's CDR3 is CASSLGTDLLYEQYF. For the CDR3, the DNA is TGTGCCAGCTCACTAGGGACGGATTTACTCTACGAGCAGTACTTC. Variable domain in full (rest from reference TRBV18 and TRBJ2-7): NAGVMQNPRHLVRRRGQEARLRCSPMKGHSHVYWYRQLPEEGLKFMVYLQKENIIDESGMPKERFSAEFPKEGPSILRIQQVVRGDSAAYFCASSLGTDLLYEQYFGPGTRLTVT.

Written as DNA, the CDR3 is TGTGCCATCAGTGAGATGAAGGGGGGTCTTCGGCCCCAGCATTTT. Amino acids: CAISEMKGGLRPQHF. The rearrangement links TRBV10-3 to TRBJ1-5; possible D gene TRBD1, 6 bases. This CDR3 region has 15 residues. Looked up from germline, CDR1 is ENHRY and CDR2 is SYGVKD. The V gene lost 2 bases and the J gene lost 9 bases, with 17 bases spanning the gap.

This sequence joins TRBV10-3 and TRBJ1-1; D not certain. The CDR3 extends over 13 amino acids. The ends were cut back, 5 bases at V and 0 bases at J, with 7 bases in the middle. Germline assignment: CDR1 ENHRY and CDR2 SYGVKD. The CDR3 here is CAISQEMNTEAFF. For the CDR3, the DNA is TGTGCCATCAGTCAGGAGATGAACACTGAAGCTTTCTTT.

This clonotype was found once. The genes are TRBV30 and TRBJ2-2, with no clear D. Trimming took off 8 bases at V and 6 bases at J, with 25 bases between the two ends. From germline, CDR1 is GTSNPN and CDR2 SVGIG (reference sequence). The CDR3 runs 16 residues. For the CDR3, the DNA is TGTGCCAGCACTATTGGGCTTGCCATCGTGTCCGGGGAGCTGTTTTTT. Translating it yields CASTIGLAIVSGELFF.

This chain connects TRBV7-9 to TRBJ1-1, with 7 bases lining up with TRBD1. Germline V gene data show CDR1 as SEHNR and CDR2 as FQNEAQ (reference sequence). Trimming at V came to 11 bases and at J to 10 bases, leaving 13 bases not matched to a gene. This CDR3 spans 12 amino acids. The CDR3 sequence is CASNRDSGSAFF. The DNA for the CDR3 is TGTGCCTCCAACCGGGACAGTGGTTCAGCTTTCTTT.

This clonotype was picked up many times. The rearrangement joins TRBV18 to TRBJ1-1; D gene unclear. CDR1 is KGHSH, CDR2 LQKENI, per germline. CDR3 length: 14 residues. The germline V and J ends were trimmed by 2 bases and 8 bases, with 15 bases remaining between them. The CDR3 DNA sequence: TGTGCCAGCTCACCATCTGGCACCCTAGGAGAAGCTTTCTTT. Translation: CASSPSGTLGEAFF.

This clonotype was observed many times. The CDR3 loop reads CASCRDIYEQYF. The CDR3 nucleotides are TGCGCCAGCTGCAGGGACATCTACGAGCAGTACTTC. The chain employs TRBV23-1 and TRBJ2-7; weak D call: TRBD1 (6 bases). TRBV23-1 is sorted into the ORF group, with uncertain function. Trimming removed 8 bases from V and 3 bases from J, with 11 bases in between. The length of the CDR3 is 12 residues.

This clonotype appeared many times. The V call is TRBV4-1, the J call TRBJ2-5; D not certain. This CDR3 is built from 12 residues. Per the germline V gene, CDR1 is MGHRA and CDR2 is YSYEKL. The V and J ends lost 2 bases and 7 bases respectively, with 8 bases between them. The CDR3 loop is CASSQIKGTQYF. CDR3 sequence (DNA): TGCGCCAGCAGCCAAATAAAAGGGACCCAGTACTTC.